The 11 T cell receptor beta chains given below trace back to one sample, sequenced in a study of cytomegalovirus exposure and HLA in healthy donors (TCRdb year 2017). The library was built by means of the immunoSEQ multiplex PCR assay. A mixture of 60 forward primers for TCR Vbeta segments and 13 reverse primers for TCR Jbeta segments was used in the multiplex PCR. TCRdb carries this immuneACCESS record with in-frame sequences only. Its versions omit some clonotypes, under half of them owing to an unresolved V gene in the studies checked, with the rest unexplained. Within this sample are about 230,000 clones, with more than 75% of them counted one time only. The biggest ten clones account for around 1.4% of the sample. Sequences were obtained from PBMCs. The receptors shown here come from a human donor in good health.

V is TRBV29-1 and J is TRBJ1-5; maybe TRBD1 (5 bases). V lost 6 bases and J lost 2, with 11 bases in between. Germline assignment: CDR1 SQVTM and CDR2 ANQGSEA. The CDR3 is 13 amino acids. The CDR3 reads CSVGGEGNQPQHF. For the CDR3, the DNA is TGCAGCGTGGGGGGGGAAGGCAATCAGCCCCAGCATTTT.

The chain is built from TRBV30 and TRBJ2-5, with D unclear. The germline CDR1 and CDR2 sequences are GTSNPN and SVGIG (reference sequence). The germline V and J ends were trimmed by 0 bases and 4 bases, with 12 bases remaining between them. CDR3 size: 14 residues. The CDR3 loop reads CAWSVERPVETQYF. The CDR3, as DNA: TGTGCCTGGAGTGTTGAGAGGCCGGTAGAGACCCAGTACTTC.

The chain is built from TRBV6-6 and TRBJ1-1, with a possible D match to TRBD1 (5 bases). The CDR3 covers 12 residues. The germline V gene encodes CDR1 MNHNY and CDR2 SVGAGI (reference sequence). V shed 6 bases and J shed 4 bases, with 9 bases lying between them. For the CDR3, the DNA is TGTGCCAGCAGGGGAGGGGCCACTGAAGCTTTCTTT. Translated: CASRGGATEAFF.

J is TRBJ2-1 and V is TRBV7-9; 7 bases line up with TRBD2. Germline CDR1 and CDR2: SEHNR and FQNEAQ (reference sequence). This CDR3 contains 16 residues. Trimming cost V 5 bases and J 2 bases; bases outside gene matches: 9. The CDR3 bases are TGTGCCAGCAGCACTATAAGCGGGAAAACCTACAATGAGCAGTTCTTC. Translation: CASSTISGKTYNEQFF. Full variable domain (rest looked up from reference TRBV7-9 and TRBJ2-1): DTGVSQNPRHKITKRGQNVTFRCDPISEHNRLYWYRQTLGQGPEFLTYFQNEAQLEKSRLLSDRFSAERPKGSFSTLEIQRTEQGDSAMYLCASSTISGKTYNEQFFGPGTRLTVL.

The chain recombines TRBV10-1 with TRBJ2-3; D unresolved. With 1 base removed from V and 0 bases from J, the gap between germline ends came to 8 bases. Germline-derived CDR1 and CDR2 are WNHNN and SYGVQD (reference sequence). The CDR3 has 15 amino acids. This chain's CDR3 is CASSELVESTDTQYF. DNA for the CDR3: TGCGCCAGCAGTGAGTTGGTAGAGAGCACAGATACGCAGTATTTT.

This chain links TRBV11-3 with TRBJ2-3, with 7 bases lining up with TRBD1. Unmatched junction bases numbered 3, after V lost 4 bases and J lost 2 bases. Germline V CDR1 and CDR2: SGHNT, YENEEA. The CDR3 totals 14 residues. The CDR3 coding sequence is TGTGCCAGCAGCTCGGGACAGACCACAGATACGCAGTATTTT. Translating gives CASSSGQTTDTQYF. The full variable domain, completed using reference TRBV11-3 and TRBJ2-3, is EAGVVQSPRYKIIEKKQPVAFWCNPISGHNTLYWYLQNLGQGPELLIRYENEEAVDDSQLPKDRFSAERLKGVDSTLKIQPAELGDSAVYLCASSSGQTTDTQYFGPGTRLTVL.

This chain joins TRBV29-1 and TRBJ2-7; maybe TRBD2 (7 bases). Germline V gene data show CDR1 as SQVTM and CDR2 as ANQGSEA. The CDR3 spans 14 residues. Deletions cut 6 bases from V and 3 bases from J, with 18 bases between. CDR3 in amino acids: CSVAYRGARYEQYF. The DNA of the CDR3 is TGCAGCGTCGCCTATCGGGGGGCTCGCTACGAGCAGTACTTC.

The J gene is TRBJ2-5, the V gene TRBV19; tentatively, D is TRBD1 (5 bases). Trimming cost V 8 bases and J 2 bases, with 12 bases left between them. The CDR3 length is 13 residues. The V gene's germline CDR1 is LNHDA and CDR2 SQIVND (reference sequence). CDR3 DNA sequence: TGTGCCAGTGGGGCAGGCCGACAAGAGACCCAGTACTTC. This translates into CASGAGRQETQYF.

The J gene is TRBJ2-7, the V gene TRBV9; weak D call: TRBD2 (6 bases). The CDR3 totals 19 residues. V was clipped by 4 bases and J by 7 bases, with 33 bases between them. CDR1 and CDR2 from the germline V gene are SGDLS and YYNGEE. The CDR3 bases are TGTGCCAGCAGCCCTCTAGCTAACCGATCTAGCGCCTATTACGATGAGCAGTACTTC. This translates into CASSPLANRSSAYYDEQYF.

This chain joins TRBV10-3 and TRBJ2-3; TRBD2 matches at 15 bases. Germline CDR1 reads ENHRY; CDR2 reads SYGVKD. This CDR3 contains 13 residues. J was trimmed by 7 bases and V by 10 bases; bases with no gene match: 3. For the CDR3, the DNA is TGTGCCACCGGGACTAGCGGGAGGCATACGCAGTATTTT. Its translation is CATGTSGRHTQYF.

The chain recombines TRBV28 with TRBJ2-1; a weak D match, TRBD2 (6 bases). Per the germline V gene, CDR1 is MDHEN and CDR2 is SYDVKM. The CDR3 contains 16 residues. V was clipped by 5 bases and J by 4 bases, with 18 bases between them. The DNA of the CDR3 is TGTGCCAGCAGTCCCGGAGCAGCGGGTGGGTACAATGAGCAGTTCTTC. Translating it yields CASSPGAAGGYNEQFF.